This TCR beta chain emerged from a study of T-cell reconstitution after alpha-beta-depleted transplantation in children. General observations from the study: Once a year had passed after transplant, T-cell counts and diversity came mostly from newly produced T cells. Some patients owed their high day-60 TCRbeta diversity to surviving recipient T cells and thymic progenitors.

Construction of the TCRbeta library involved unique molecular identifiers. TCRdb re-derived calls from the PCR reads in MiXCR, one entry per CDR3 protein. The sample has 700,000 to 950,000 distinct CDR3 sequences; about 16% are singletons. The V gene lost 1 base and the J gene lost 1 base, with 15 bases spanning the gap. The CDR3 is 16 residues long. The V gene's germline CDR1 is SGHDT and CDR2 YYEEEE. This clonotype was seen a few times. Its cognate antigen is unknown. The specimen was PBMCs, mostly from graft donor cells, collected 360 days after TCRalphabeta/CD19-depleted stem cell transplant. This chain uses TRBV5-6 with TRBJ2-7; D may be TRBD1 or TRBD2 (5 bases each). The TCR comes from a male patient younger than 18 who had a stem cell transplant for acute lymphoblastic leukemia, so the T cells may come from the graft donor. CDR3 nucleotides: TGTGCCAGCAGCTTGACCGGGGCCATAATTTCCTACGAGCAGTACTTC. It yields the protein CASSLTGAIISYEQYF.